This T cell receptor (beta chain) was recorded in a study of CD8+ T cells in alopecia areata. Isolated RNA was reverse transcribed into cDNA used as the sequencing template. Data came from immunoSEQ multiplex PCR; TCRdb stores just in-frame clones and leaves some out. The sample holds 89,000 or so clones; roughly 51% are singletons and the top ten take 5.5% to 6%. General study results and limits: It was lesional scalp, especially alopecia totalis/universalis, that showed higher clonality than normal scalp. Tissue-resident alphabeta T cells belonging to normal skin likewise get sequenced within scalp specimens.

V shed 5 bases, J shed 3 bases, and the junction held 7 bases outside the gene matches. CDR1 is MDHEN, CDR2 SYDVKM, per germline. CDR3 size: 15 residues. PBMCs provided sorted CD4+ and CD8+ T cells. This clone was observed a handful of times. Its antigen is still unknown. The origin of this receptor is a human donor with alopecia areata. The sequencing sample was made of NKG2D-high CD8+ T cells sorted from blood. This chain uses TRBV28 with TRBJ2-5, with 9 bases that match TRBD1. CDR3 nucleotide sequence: TGTGCCAGCAGTGAGGACAGGGGCCTAAAAGAGACCCAGTACTTC. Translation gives CASSEDRGLKETQYF.